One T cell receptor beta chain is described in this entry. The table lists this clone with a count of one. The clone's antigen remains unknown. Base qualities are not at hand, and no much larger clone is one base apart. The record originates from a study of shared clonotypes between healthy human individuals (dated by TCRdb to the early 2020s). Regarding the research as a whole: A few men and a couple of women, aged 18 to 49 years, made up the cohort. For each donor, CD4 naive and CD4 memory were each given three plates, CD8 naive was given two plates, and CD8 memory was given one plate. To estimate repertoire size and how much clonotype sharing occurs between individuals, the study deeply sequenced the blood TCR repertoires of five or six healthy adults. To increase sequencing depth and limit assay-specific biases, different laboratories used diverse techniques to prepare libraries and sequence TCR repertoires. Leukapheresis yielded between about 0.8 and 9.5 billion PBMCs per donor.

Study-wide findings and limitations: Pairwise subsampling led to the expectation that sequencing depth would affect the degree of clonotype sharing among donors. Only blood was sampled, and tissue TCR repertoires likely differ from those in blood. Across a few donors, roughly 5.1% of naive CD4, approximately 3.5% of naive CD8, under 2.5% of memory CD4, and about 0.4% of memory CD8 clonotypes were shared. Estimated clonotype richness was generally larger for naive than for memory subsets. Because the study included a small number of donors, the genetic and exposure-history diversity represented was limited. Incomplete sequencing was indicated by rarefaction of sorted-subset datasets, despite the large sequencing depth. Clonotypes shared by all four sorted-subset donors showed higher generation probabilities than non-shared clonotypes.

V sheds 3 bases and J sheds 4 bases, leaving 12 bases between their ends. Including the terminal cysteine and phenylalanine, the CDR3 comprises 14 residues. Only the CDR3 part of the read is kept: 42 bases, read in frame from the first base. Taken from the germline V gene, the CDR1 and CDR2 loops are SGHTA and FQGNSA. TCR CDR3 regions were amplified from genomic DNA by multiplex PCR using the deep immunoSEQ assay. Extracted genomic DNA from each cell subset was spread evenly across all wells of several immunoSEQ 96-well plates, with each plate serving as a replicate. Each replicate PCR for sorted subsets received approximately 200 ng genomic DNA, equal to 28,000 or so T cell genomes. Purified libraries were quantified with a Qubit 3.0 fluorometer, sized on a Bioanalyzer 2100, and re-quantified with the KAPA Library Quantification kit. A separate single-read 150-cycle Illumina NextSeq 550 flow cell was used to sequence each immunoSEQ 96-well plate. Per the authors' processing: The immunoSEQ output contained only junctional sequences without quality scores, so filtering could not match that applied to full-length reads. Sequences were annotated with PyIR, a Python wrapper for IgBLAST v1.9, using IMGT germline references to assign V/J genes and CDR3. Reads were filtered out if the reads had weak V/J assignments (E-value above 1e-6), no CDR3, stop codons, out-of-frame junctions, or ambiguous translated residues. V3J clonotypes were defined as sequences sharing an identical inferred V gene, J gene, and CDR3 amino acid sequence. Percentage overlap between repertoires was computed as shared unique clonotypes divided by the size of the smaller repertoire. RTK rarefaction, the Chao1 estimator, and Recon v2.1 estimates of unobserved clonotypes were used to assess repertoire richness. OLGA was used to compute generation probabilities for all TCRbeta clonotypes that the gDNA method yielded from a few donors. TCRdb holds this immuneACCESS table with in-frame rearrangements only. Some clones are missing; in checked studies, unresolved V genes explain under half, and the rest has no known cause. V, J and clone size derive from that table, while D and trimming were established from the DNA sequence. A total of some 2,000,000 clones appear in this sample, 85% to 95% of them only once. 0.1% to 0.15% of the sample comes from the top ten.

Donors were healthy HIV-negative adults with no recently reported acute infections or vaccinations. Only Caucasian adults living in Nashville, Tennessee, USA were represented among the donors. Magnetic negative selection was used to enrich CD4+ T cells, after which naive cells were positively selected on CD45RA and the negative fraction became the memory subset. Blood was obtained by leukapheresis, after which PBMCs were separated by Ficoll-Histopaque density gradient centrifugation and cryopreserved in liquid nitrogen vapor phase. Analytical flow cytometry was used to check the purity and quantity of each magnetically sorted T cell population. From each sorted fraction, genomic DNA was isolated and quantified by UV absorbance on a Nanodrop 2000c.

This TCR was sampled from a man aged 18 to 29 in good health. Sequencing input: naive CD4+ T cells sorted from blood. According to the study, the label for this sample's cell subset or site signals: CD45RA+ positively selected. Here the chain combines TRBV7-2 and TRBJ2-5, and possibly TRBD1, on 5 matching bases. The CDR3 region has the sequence CASSLIGALETQYF. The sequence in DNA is TGTGCCAGCAGCTTGATAGGGGCACTAGAGACCCAGTACTTC.